Following are 24 T cell receptor beta chains from one sample sequenced in a study of T cells in women clearing cervical HPV infection. Measured with immunoSEQ multiplex PCR; TCRdb has only the in-frame clones, and not every one. The repertoire shows approximately 35,000 clones; the top ten hold 7.8%. Specimen: blood buffy coat. These receptor sequences come from a woman aged 18 to 75 with a cervical HPV16 infection that either progressed to CIN3+ or cleared (not recorded which).

About this clone: The DNA ends 3 residues before the CDR3 does, and the rest of the CDR3 is filled in from the germline J gene. The rearrangement links TRBV10-2 to TRBJ2-5; perhaps D is TRBD1 or TRBD2 (5 bases each). The CDR3 runs 15 residues. The V end lost 0 bases, the J end lost 5 bases, and 13 bases lay between the germline ends. CDR1 is WSHSY and CDR2 is SAAADI in the germline V gene. The CDR3 here is CASSESGAEGETQYF. CDR3 bases read: TGCGCCAGCAGTGAGTCGGGTGCAGAGGGGGAGACC.

A word on this clone: The CDR3 goes on 3 residues after the read ends, and that part is filled in from the germline J gene. The gene calls are TRBV5-1 and TRBJ2-7; D uncertain. Germline V gene data show CDR1 as SGHRS and CDR2 as YFSETQ. This CDR3 contains 14 residues. V lost 0 bases, J lost 5 bases, and 12 bases lay in between. The CDR3 DNA, read in part, is TGCGCCAGCAGCTTGGGAGGTGTTCGGGACGAG. Encoded protein: CASSLGGVRDE. The CDR3 reads in full as CASSLGGVRDEQYF.

CDR3: CASSLRDISTDTYTF. The sequenced part of the CDR3 DNA is TGTGCCAGCAGCTTAAGGGACATCAGCACAGATACC. This sequence joins TRBV7-9 and TRBJ1-2; the D gene is possibly TRBD1 (6 bases). Read data end 3 residues before the CDR3 end; the end is taken from the germline J gene. Per the germline V gene, CDR1 is SEHNR and CDR2 is FQNEAQ (reference sequence). The CDR3 runs 15 residues.

Concerning this clone itself: The read stops 3 residues short of the end of the CDR3; the missing end is completed from the germline J gene. The V gene is TRBV28, the J gene TRBJ2-5; tentatively, D is TRBD1 (5 bases). The CDR3 sequence is 14 residues long. CDR1 is MDHEN, CDR2 SYDVKM, per germline. The germline V and J ends were trimmed by 1 base and 2 bases, with 8 bases remaining between them. CDR3: CASSLLAGQETQYF. The DNA read from the CDR3 is TGTGCCAGCAGTTTATTGGCAGGGCAAGAGACC. Using reference TRBV28 and TRBJ2-5 for the parts outside the CDR3, the full variable domain is DVKVTQSSRYLVKRTGEKVFLECVQDMDHENMFWYRQDPGLGLRLIYFSYDVKMKEKGDIPEGYSVSREKKERFSLILESASTNQTSMYLCASSLLAGQETQYFGPGTRLLVL.

As regards this clone: Coverage ceases 3 residues before the CDR3 finishes, and the germline J gene fills in the end. This sequence joins TRBV19 and TRBJ1-1; possible D gene TRBD1, 5 bases. Germline V CDR1 and CDR2: LNHDA, SQIVND (reference sequence). The length of the CDR3 is 13 residues. V gave up 10 bases and J gave up 4 bases, with 16 bases separating them. CDR3 sequence reads: CATRVSRATEAFF. The sequenced part of the CDR3 DNA is TGTGCCACCAGGGTTAGCCGGGCCACTGAA.

For this clone: The CDR3 extends 3 residues past the end of the read, so its final part is completed from the germline J gene. The rearrangement uses TRBV29-1 and TRBJ2-6; possible D gene TRBD1, 6 bases. This CDR3 spans 14 amino acids. Germline-derived CDR1 and CDR2 are SQVTM and ANQGSEA. Between the trimmed V and J ends, which lost 1 base and 3 bases, there was a span of 7 bases. The CDR3 sequence is CSVEGRGGANVLTF. The part of the CDR3 DNA that was read is TGCAGCGTTGAAGGCAGGGGTGGGGCCAACGTC.

Turning to this clone: The CDR3 end lies 3 residues beyond the end of the read and is filled in from the germline J gene. This chain links TRBV6-1 with TRBJ1-5, with D possibly matching TRBD1 (6 bases). This CDR3 contains 15 residues. The V end was cut by 2 bases, the J end by 3 bases, with 11 bases between. Germline V gives CDR1 MNHNS, CDR2 SASEGT. CDR3 residues: CASSELAGVNQPQHF. CDR3 DNA, as far as it was read: TGTGCCAGCAGTGAACTGGCAGGGGTCAATCAGCCC.

A remark on this clone: Read sequence stops 3 residues before the CDR3 end, and the germline J gene provides the missing end. The chain uses TRBV5-6 and TRBJ1-1, with 8 bases matching TRBD1. The junction had 4 bases not matched to a gene; V was cut back by 2 bases and J by 4 bases. The CDR3 runs to 14 residues. Germline values: CDR1 SGHDT, CDR2 YYEEEE. The sequenced CDR3 bases are TGTGCCAGCAGCTTAGGACAGGGAGGCACTGAA. The encoded protein is CASSLGQGGTE. The whole CDR3 protein is CASSLGQGGTEAFF.

In the case of this clone: Sequencing ends 3 residues short of the CDR3 end; the germline J gene provides the rest. The V gene is TRBV7-6, the J gene TRBJ2-7; 9 nucleotides match TRBD1. The germline CDR1 and CDR2 sequences are SGHVS and FNYEAQ. V lost 5 bases and J lost 6; bases outside the gene matches: 8. This CDR3 is built from 14 residues. The CDR3 region is CASSGLDRGSEQYF. The CDR3 DNA, read in part, is TGTGCCAGCAGCGGCTTGGACAGGGGTAGCGAG. The full variable domain, with the rest looked up from reference TRBV7-6 and TRBJ2-7, is GAGVSQSPRYKVTKRGQDVALRCDPISGHVSLYWYRQALGQGPEFLTYFNYEAQQDKSGLPNDRFSAERPEGSISTLTIQRTEQRDSAMYRCASSGLDRGSEQYFGPGTRLTVT.

With respect to this clone: Sequencing ends 3 residues short of the CDR3 end; the germline J gene provides the rest. This chain links TRBV6-1 with TRBJ1-1; 7 bases line up with TRBD1. From germline, CDR1 is MNHNS and CDR2 SASEGT. This CDR3 is 14 amino acids long. V dropped 3 bases and J dropped 7; count of bases not matched to a gene: 8. CDR3 DNA (partial): TGTGCCAGCAGTGATATCCAGGGGGTAGGTGAA. Its protein is CASSDIQGVGE. The full CDR3 sequence reads CASSDIQGVGEAFF.

Details on this clone: The CDR3 end lies 3 residues beyond the end of the read and is filled in from the germline J gene. The chain joins TRBV4-1 to TRBJ1-5; D remains ambiguous. Trimming took off 0 bases at V and 0 bases at J, with 12 bases between the two ends. Germline V lookup: CDR1 MGHRA, CDR2 YSYEKL. The length of the CDR3 is 17 residues. Partial CDR3 DNA: TGCGCCAGCAGCCAAGAGTGGGCACCATATAGCAATCAGCCC. It is translated as CASSQEWAPYSNQP. The whole CDR3 sequence is CASSQEWAPYSNQPQHF.

On this clone itself: The CDR3 is cut off 3 residues early in the read; its end comes from the germline J gene. The chain carries TRBV20-1 and TRBJ2-2; D gene unclear. The CDR3 sequence is 13 residues long. Trimming shortened V by 6 bases and J by 7 bases, and 15 bases separated the two germline ends. In germline, CDR1 is DFQATT, CDR2 SNEGSKA (reference sequence). The CDR3 sequence: CSAARPQDGELFF. CDR3 DNA (partial): TGCAGTGCGGCGAGACCCCAGGACGGGGAG.

In the case of this clone: The read terminates 3 residues ahead of where the CDR3 ends, so the germline J gene completes it. The V gene is TRBV19, the J gene TRBJ2-3, with D unclear. The ends were cut back, 3 bases at V and 2 bases at J, with 9 bases in the middle. The CDR3 contains 14 residues. Per the germline V gene, CDR1 is LNHDA and CDR2 is SQIVND (reference sequence). The sequenced part of the CDR3 DNA is TGTGCCAGTAGTATTGGAACAGACACAGATACG. Translated: CASSIGTDTDT. The complete CDR3 protein is CASSIGTDTDTQYF.

As regards this clone: From the germline J gene comes the end of the CDR3, since the read stops 3 residues before it. This chain joins TRBV4-1 and TRBJ2-1, with 14 positions matching TRBD2. With V trimmed by 1 base and J by 9 bases, 5 bases remained unmatched. The germline CDR1 and CDR2 sequences are MGHRA and YSYEKL. The CDR3 is 16 residues long. The CDR3: CASSQAPGLAGVEQFF. The CDR3 bases that were read are TGCGCCAGCAGCCAAGCCCCGGGACTAGCGGGGGTTGAG.

Remarks on this clone: From the germline J gene comes the end of the CDR3, since the read stops 3 residues before it. The chain is built from TRBV20-1 and TRBJ2-4, with 7 nucleotides matching TRBD2. Germline CDR1 DFQATT, CDR2 SNEGSKA (reference sequence). The CDR3 contains 14 residues. Unmatched junction bases numbered 11, after V lost 6 bases and J lost 6 bases. The sequenced part of the CDR3 DNA is TGCAGTGCCACTCTCAGCGGGGACTTAAACATT. Translating gives CSATLSGDLNI. The entire CDR3 reads CSATLSGDLNIQYF.

CDR3 loop: CSVGGRDRETQYF. CDR3 bases read: TGCAGCGTGGGCGGGAGGGATCGAGAGACC. The rearrangement uses TRBV29-1 and TRBJ2-5; 9 nucleotides line up with TRBD2. The CDR3 end falls 3 residues outside the read, so it is completed with the germline J gene. V shed 6 bases and J 4 bases; nucleotides not matched to a gene: 6. Germline loops: CDR1 SQVTM, CDR2 ANQGSEA. The CDR3 sequence is 13 residues long.

The CDR3 here is CASSEFLAGGEDTQYF. The covered CDR3 bases are TGTGCCAGCAGTGAATTCCTAGCGGGAGGAGAGGATACG. The chain links TRBV2 to TRBJ2-3; 11 nucleotides align to TRBD2. Sequencing ends 3 residues short of the CDR3 end; the germline J gene provides the rest. The CDR3 contains 16 residues. After removal of 2 bases from V and 6 bases from J, the junction contained 7 bases not matched to a gene. From germline, CDR1 is SNHLY and CDR2 FYNNEI.

A remark on this clone: The read terminates 3 residues ahead of where the CDR3 ends, so the germline J gene completes it. The genes are TRBV30 and TRBJ2-4; TRBD1 is a possible D gene (6 bases). Looked up from germline, CDR1 is GTSNPN and CDR2 is SVGIG (reference sequence). The CDR3 runs 15 residues. The DNA read from the CDR3 is TGTGCCTGGATACACATGGGTGGGGGCGAGAGGGGT. Protein: CAWIHMGGGERG. The entire CDR3 sequence reads CAWIHMGGGERGQYF.

On this clone itself: The read ends 3 residues early relative to the CDR3; the germline J gene fills the gap. This chain connects TRBV4-1 to TRBJ2-1; tentatively, D is TRBD2 (6 bases). Germline CDR1 is MGHRA and CDR2 is YSYEKL. CDR3 length equals 16 residues. Trimming took 0 bases from V and 6 from J, leaving 15 bases between them. The CDR3 sequence is CASSQDILWRGNEQFF. CDR3 DNA (partial): TGCGCCAGCAGCCAAGATATCCTCTGGCGGGGCAATGAG.

As for this clone: The CDR3 end falls 3 residues outside the read, so it is completed with the germline J gene. The chain recombines TRBV2 with TRBJ2-3, with 10 positions matching TRBD2. The germline V gene encodes CDR1 SNHLY and CDR2 FYNNEI. V lost 7 bases, J lost 5 bases, and 6 bases stayed unmatched. The CDR3 length is 14 residues. The covered CDR3 bases are TGTGCCAGCATCACTAGCGGGGTGGAAGATACG. It encodes CASITSGVEDT. The complete CDR3 reads CASITSGVEDTQYF.

A note on this clone: The read terminates 3 residues ahead of where the CDR3 ends, so the germline J gene completes it. The rearrangement links TRBV20-1 to TRBJ2-5; a weak D match, TRBD2 (6 bases). The germline gives CDR1 DFQATT, CDR2 SNEGSKA (reference sequence). There are 14 residues in the CDR3. Trimming cost V 5 bases and J 3 bases, with 16 bases left between them. CDR3 DNA, as far as it was read: TGCAGTGCTTCGCCGCGGGGAACGGAAGAGACC. Its translation: CSASPRGTEET. The whole CDR3 protein is CSASPRGTEETQYF.

In the case of this clone: Read sequence stops 3 residues before the CDR3 end, and the germline J gene provides the missing end. The same CDR3 arises from other DNA sequences in this sample as well. This chain uses TRBV19 with TRBJ1-2; 7 nucleotides line up with TRBD1. This CDR3 has 15 residues. Germline V CDR1 and CDR2: LNHDA, SQIVND (reference sequence). CDR3 DNA, as far as it was read: TGTGCCAGTAGTATAGCAGGGGGAGGCTCCTACGAC. This translates into CASSIAGGGSYD. The complete CDR3 sequence is CASSIAGGGSYDYTF.

Concerning this clone itself: The read gets to within 3 residues of the CDR3 end, and the germline J gene fills in the rest. The chain joins TRBV11-2 to TRBJ1-1; D may be TRBD1 (6 bases). The V gene lost 6 bases and the J gene lost 5 bases, with 13 bases spanning the gap. The CDR3 sequence is 13 residues long. Germline V gives CDR1 SGHAT, CDR2 FQNNGV. CDR3 amino acids: CASSWTEGTEAFF. CDR3 DNA (partial): TGTGCCAGCAGTTGGACAGAGGGGACTGAA.

This clone counts as medium-sized (0.01 to 0.1%) by frequency. The CDR3 end falls 3 residues outside the read, so it is completed with the germline J gene. The chain has TRBV2 and TRBJ2-3, with TRBD2 as a possible D gene (6 bases). V was clipped by 6 bases and J by 0 bases, with 13 bases between them. Germline V gives CDR1 SNHLY, CDR2 FYNNEI. This CDR3 comprises 15 residues. CDR3 sequence reads: CASSLARGSTDTQYF. The DNA read from the CDR3 is TGTGCCAGCAGCCTCGCCCGGGGGAGCACAGATACG.